This T cell receptor beta chain was recorded in a study of breast tumors, draining lymph nodes, adjacent tissues. Overall study findings and caveats: Data fit most tumor T cells coming from lymph node, expanding in tumor.

V shed 4 bases and J shed 6 bases, with 13 bases lying between them. The germline V gene encodes CDR1 SGDLS and CDR2 YYNGEE. CDR3 size: 13 residues. Breast cancer patients provided tissue from their axillary draining lymph nodes. As regards this clonotype: Antigen: not known.

TCRdb analysed the multiplex PCR reads with MiXCR anew, one entry per CDR3 protein. The sample carries some 140,000 distinct CDR3 sequences, about 20% recorded once. This receptor was obtained from a female donor with breast cancer. Some clones in this sample may be carry-over from other donors' samples. The sequenced sample was axillary lymph node tissue. The chain employs TRBV9 and TRBJ1-1; D gene uncertain. The CDR3: CASSQDREAEAFF. The CDR3 DNA reads as TGTGCCAGCAGCCAAGATAGGGAGGCTGAAGCTTTCTTT. Full variable domain (remainder filled in from reference TRBV9 and TRBJ1-1): DSGVTQTPKHLITATGQRVTLRCSPRSGDLSVYWYQQSLDQGLQFLIQYYNGEERAKGNILERFSAQQFPDLHSELNLSSLELGDSALYFCASSQDREAEAFFGQGTRLTVV.